Presented here are 32 T cell receptor beta chains from one specimen sequenced in a study of response to subunit inactivated influenza vaccine. TCRdb fed the RT-PCR reads into MiXCR, producing one record per CDR3 protein. The sample has roughly 500,000 distinct CDR3 sequences, 16% seen once. The sequenced sample was CD4+ T cells sorted from PBMCs, obtained less than 30 months after vaccination. The receptor source for this set is a man between 50 and 69 years old who received an inactivated influenza vaccine.

This clonotype was seen a handful of times. The genes are TRBV9 and TRBJ2-7; the D gene could be TRBD1 or TRBD2 (5 bases each). Germline-derived CDR1 and CDR2 are SGDLS and YYNGEE. The CDR3 spans 15 residues. V shed 3 bases and J shed 3 bases, with 16 bases lying between them. The CDR3 spells CASSASGQWDYEQYF. CDR3 bases: TGTGCCAGCAGCGCCTCGGGGCAGTGGGACTACGAGCAGTACTTC.

The gene calls are TRBV7-3 and TRBJ2-5, with D possibly being TRBD2 (6 bases). Germline CDR1 is SGHTA and CDR2 is FQGTGA. The CDR3 spans 14 residues. V was shortened by 0 bases and J by 4 bases, with 9 bases between the two germline ends. CDR3: CASSLTGGGETQYF. Here the CDR3 DNA reads TGTGCCAGCAGCTTAACGGGGGGAGGAGAGACCCAGTACTTC. Supplemented by reference TRBV7-3 and TRBJ2-5, the full variable domain reads GAGVSQTPSNKVTEKGKYVELRCDPISGHTALYWYRQSLGQGPEFLIYFQGTGAADDSGLPNDRFFAVRPEGSVSTLKIQRTERGDSAVYLCASSLTGGGETQYFGPGTRLLVL.

In its sample, this clonotype was seen a few times. The chain has TRBV6-5 and TRBJ1-2, with 9 nucleotides matching TRBD1. This CDR3 region has 18 residues. Germline CDR1 and CDR2: MNHEY and SVGAGI. With V trimmed by 1 base and J by 6 bases, 15 bases remained unmatched. The CDR3 sequence is CASSYLSPLTWTGDGYTF. Written as DNA, the CDR3 is TGTGCCAGCAGTTACTTGAGCCCCTTGACGTGGACAGGGGATGGCTACACCTTC.

The chain is built from TRBV29-1 and TRBJ1-2; D might be TRBD1 (5 bases). Germline loops: CDR1 SQVTM, CDR2 ANQGSEA. CDR3 length: 11 amino acids. V shed 7 bases and J shed 8 bases, with 14 bases lying between them. CDR3 bases: TGCAGCGGAAGGGACTCCGCGGGCTACACCTTC. Translated: CSGRDSAGYTF.

The genes are TRBV20-1 and TRBJ2-3, with 9 bases that match TRBD1. With 3 bases clipped from V and 1 base from J, the junction kept 8 bases outside the gene matches. The length of the CDR3 is 16 residues. Germline values: CDR1 DFQATT, CDR2 SNEGSKA (reference sequence). The CDR3 loop reads CSASTGGHSGTDTQYF. In nucleotides, the CDR3 is TGCAGTGCTAGCACAGGGGGCCATTCCGGCACAGATACGCAGTATTTT.

This chain joins TRBV3-1 and TRBJ1-3, with D unclear. With 4 bases removed from V and 0 bases from J, the gap between germline ends came to 13 bases. The CDR3 has 16 residues. Germline V gene data show CDR1 as LGHDT and CDR2 as YNNKEL (reference sequence). The CDR3 nucleotides are TGTGCCAGCAGCCCCTCCTCAGGCAACTCTGGAAACACCATATATTTT. It encodes CASSPSSGNSGNTIYF.

This clonotype has only a few counts. The chain combines TRBV10-3 with TRBJ2-1; weak D call: TRBD1 (6 bases). The CDR3 has 15 residues. CDR1 is ENHRY and CDR2 is SYGVKD in the germline V gene. V lost 3 bases and J lost 1, with 10 bases in between. The CDR3, as DNA: TGTGCCATCAGTGACTACAGGGCATCCTACAATGAGCAGTTCTTC. This codes for CAISDYRASYNEQFF.

This chain uses TRBV7-9 with TRBJ2-1, with TRBD2 matching 7 bases. This CDR3 has 16 residues. Trimming cost V 0 bases and J 1 base; bases outside gene matches: 3. Germline CDR1 and CDR2: SEHNR and FQNEAQ (reference sequence). CDR3 sequence (DNA): TGTGCCAGCAGCTTAGCGCCCGGGAGGTCCTACAATGAGCAGTTCTTC. Residues: CASSLAPGRSYNEQFF. Full variable domain (missing parts from reference TRBV7-9 and TRBJ2-1): DTGVSQNPRHKITKRGQNVTFRCDPISEHNRLYWYRQTLGQGPEFLTYFQNEAQLEKSRLLSDRFSAERPKGSFSTLEIQRTEQGDSAMYLCASSLAPGRSYNEQFFGPGTRLTVL.

This clonotype was seen more than once but under ten times. The chain uses TRBV20-1 and TRBJ2-7; D ambiguous. The CDR3 is 14 amino acids. V was cut by 0 bases and J by 2 bases, with 11 bases left in between. The germline V gene has CDR1 DFQATT and CDR2 SNEGSKA (reference sequence). The CDR3 sequence: CSARDGSVPYEQYF. The CDR3, as DNA: TGCAGTGCTAGAGACGGCAGTGTCCCCTACGAGCAGTACTTC.

In regard to this clonotype: A much larger clone differs by one base, so this may be a read error. The chain uses TRBV13 and TRBJ2-7; 7 bases match TRBD1. CDR3 length equals 12 residues. The junction had 4 bases not matched to a gene; V was cut back by 5 bases and J by 6 bases. The germline CDR1 and CDR2 sequences are PRHDT and FYEKMQ (reference sequence). CDR3 sequence: CASSKQGFEQYF. In nucleotides, the CDR3 is TGTGCCAGCAGCAAACAGGGGTTCGAGCAGTACTTC.

This CDR3 is CAISETKTSSTNEKLFF. In nucleotides, the CDR3 is TGTGCCATCAGTGAGACTAAGACATCTTCAACTAATGAAAAACTGTTTTTT. The chain couples TRBV10-3 to TRBJ1-4; no clear D. The CDR3 spans 17 residues. Germline loops: CDR1 ENHRY, CDR2 SYGVKD. The ends were cut back, 2 bases at V and 0 bases at J, with 13 bases in the middle.

This clonotype has more than one count but fewer than ten. The genes are TRBV29-1 and TRBJ2-3; 10 bases fit TRBD2. V was pared by 6 bases and J by 0 bases, with 12 bases of the junction left unmatched. CDR1 is SQVTM, CDR2 ANQGSEA, per germline. The CDR3 is 17 residues long. CDR3 residues: CSVEGLAKPSSTDTQYF. DNA for the CDR3: TGCAGCGTCGAGGGACTAGCGAAACCTTCTAGCACAGATACGCAGTATTTT.

CDR3 nucleotide sequence: TGTGCCATCAGTGACGTGCAGGGGAGCAATCAGCCCCAGCATTTT. Residues: CAISDVQGSNQPQHF. The rearrangement uses TRBV10-3 and TRBJ1-5, with D maybe TRBD1 (6 bases). Germline CDR1 is ENHRY and CDR2 is SYGVKD. V shed 3 bases and J shed 1 base, with 10 bases lying between them. The CDR3 sequence is 15 residues long.

The chain joins TRBV20-1 to TRBJ2-1; maybe TRBD1 (6 bases). From germline, CDR1 is DFQATT and CDR2 SNEGSKA (reference sequence). CDR3 length equals 13 residues. The germline V and J ends were trimmed by 0 bases and 6 bases, with 9 bases remaining between them. The CDR3 reads CSAREGTINEQFF. In DNA, the CDR3 is TGCAGTGCTAGAGAAGGGACAATCAATGAGCAGTTCTTC.

This clonotype was observed a handful of times. The rearrangement joins TRBV4-2 to TRBJ2-1, with D tentatively TRBD1 or TRBD2 (7 bases each). Per germline, CDR1 LGHNA and CDR2 YNFKEQ. V was trimmed by 1 base and J by 8 bases, leaving 18 bases between them. This CDR3 has 16 amino acids. The CDR3 DNA sequence: TGTGCCAGCAGCCAAGGAGGGGGCGGGAGTCCCCATGAGCAGTTCTTC. It codes for CASSQGGGGSPHEQFF.

The gene calls are TRBV11-2 and TRBJ2-1, with 11 bases aligning to TRBD2. Trimming cost V 0 bases and J 2 bases; bases outside gene matches: 3. Per the germline V gene, CDR1 is SGHAT and CDR2 is FQNNGV. The CDR3 extends over 17 amino acids. The CDR3 DNA is TGTGCCAGCAGCTTAGATGGTAGCGGGGGGGCCTACAATGAGCAGTTCTTC. It specifies CASSLDGSGGAYNEQFF.

The V and J genes are TRBV7-9 and TRBJ2-7; D remains ambiguous. V was shortened by 5 bases and J by 2 bases, with 13 bases between the two germline ends. The CDR3 extends over 14 amino acids. The V gene's germline CDR1 is SEHNR and CDR2 FQNEAQ (reference sequence). This CDR3 is CASSLYADPYEQYF. CDR3 DNA sequence: TGTGCCAGCAGCCTTTATGCGGATCCCTACGAGCAGTACTTC.

This clonotype was picked up many times. The chain combines TRBV6-2 or TRBV6-3 with TRBJ1-5; D uncertain. Germline V lookup: CDR1 MNHEY, CDR2 SVGEGT. The CDR3 has 13 residues. V was trimmed by 6 bases and J by 4 bases, leaving 10 bases between them. DNA for the CDR3: TGTGCCAGCAGGACGGACGGGAATCAGCCCCAGCATTTT. This sequence encodes CASRTDGNQPQHF.

This clonotype has a handful of counts. The genes are TRBV10-3 and TRBJ2-1; 10 positions agree with TRBD1. Unmatched junction bases numbered 8, after V lost 6 bases and J lost 0 bases. Looked up from germline, CDR1 is ENHRY and CDR2 is SYGVKD. CDR3 length: 17 amino acids. This CDR3 reads CAISRTGTGVSYNEQFF. The CDR3 coding sequence is TGTGCCATCAGCCGCACCGGGACAGGGGTCTCCTACAATGAGCAGTTCTTC.

This clonotype showed up just a few times. This sequence joins TRBV12-3 or TRBV12-4 and TRBJ2-1; TRBD2 might be the D (6 bases). The CDR3 contains 16 residues. V lost 5 bases to trimming and J lost 0 bases, with 14 bases between them. In DNA form, the CDR3 reads TGTGCCAGCAGTCCTACCGGGACTCCCTCCTACAATGAGCAGTTCTTC. It encodes CASSPTGTPSYNEQFF.

The chain couples TRBV3-1 to TRBJ1-1; D perhaps matches TRBD1 (5 bases). The CDR3 has 14 amino acids. V was trimmed by 4 bases and J by 6 bases, leaving 15 bases between them. CDR1 is LGHDT, CDR2 YNNKEL, per germline (reference sequence). In DNA form, the CDR3 reads TGTGCCAGCAGCCCAACAGGCACCGCCGCTGAAGCTTTCTTT. Protein product: CASSPTGTAAEAFF. Using reference TRBV3-1 and TRBJ1-1 for the parts outside the CDR3, the full variable domain is DTAVSQTPKYLVTQMGNDKSIKCEQNLGHDTMYWYKQDSKKFLKIMFSYNNKELIINETVPNRFSPKSPDKAHLNLHINSLELGDSAVYFCASSPTGTAAEAFFGQGTRLTVV.

The rearrangement links TRBV29-1 to TRBJ2-7, with D possibly TRBD1 on 5 matching bases. The CDR3 is 14 amino acids. Germline V lookup: CDR1 SQVTM, CDR2 ANQGSEA. V lost 4 bases, J lost 1 base, and 14 bases lay in between. The CDR3 loop is CSVGGAFRSYEQYF. The CDR3 DNA sequence: TGCAGCGTTGGGGGCGCCTTCCGTTCCTACGAGCAGTACTTC.

There are many counts of this clonotype. The chain is built from TRBV5-1 and TRBJ2-7; D is perhaps TRBD1 (5 bases). CDR3 length equals 13 residues. Trimming cost V 4 bases and J 1 base, with 9 bases left between them. Germline assignment: CDR1 SGHRS and CDR2 YFSETQ. CDR3 region: CASSPDMSYEQYF. CDR3 DNA: TGCGCCAGCAGCCCGGACATGTCCTACGAGCAGTACTTC.

This sequence joins TRBV12-3 or TRBV12-4 and TRBJ1-5; D uncertain. Trimming took 8 bases from V and 7 from J, leaving 15 bases between them. The CDR3 has 13 residues. CDR3 amino acids: CASVPAGGQPQHF. The CDR3 bases are TGTGCCAGCGTGCCCGCGGGTGGGCAGCCCCAGCATTTT.

The chain carries TRBV7-2 and TRBJ1-6, with D uncertain. V gave up 0 bases and J gave up 10 bases, with 16 bases separating them. The CDR3 sequence is 16 residues long. Per the germline V gene, CDR1 is SGHTA and CDR2 is FQGNSA. The CDR3 coding sequence is TGTGCCAGCAGCTTAGCTGGGCGGCCTTCGGGATCACCCCTCCACTTT. It yields the protein CASSLAGRPSGSPLHF. Full variable domain (missing parts from reference TRBV7-2 and TRBJ1-6): GAGVSQSPSNKVTEKGKDVELRCDPISGHTALYWYRQSLGQGLEFLIYFQGNSAPDKSGLPSDRFSAERTGGSVSTLTIQRTQQEDSAVYLCASSLAGRPSGSPLHFGNGTRLTVT.

The V and J genes are TRBV12-3 or TRBV12-4 and TRBJ2-5; 9 nucleotides line up with TRBD2. The J segment lost 2 bases and the V segment lost 1 base, leaving 2 bases of the junction unmatched. This CDR3 is built from 15 residues. The CDR3 protein is CASSLGSGRQETQYF. As DNA, the CDR3 is TGTGCCAGCAGTTTAGGGAGCGGGAGGCAAGAGACCCAGTACTTC.

The CDR3 DNA reads TGTGCCAGCAGGGCCCTCAGGGTCCCAACCTACGAGCAGTACTTC. Its protein is CASRALRVPTYEQYF. The gene calls are TRBV2 and TRBJ2-7; TRBD1 might be the D (5 bases). Trimming removed 6 bases at V and 2 bases at J, with 17 bases between. The CDR3 totals 15 residues. The V gene's germline CDR1 is SNHLY and CDR2 FYNNEI.

The rearrangement joins TRBV7-8 to TRBJ2-1; 9 bases are a match to TRBD2. The V gene end was trimmed by 6 bases and the J gene end by 7 bases; junction bases not matched to a gene: 10. The CDR3 loop spans 15 amino acids. Looked up from germline, CDR1 is SGHVS and CDR2 is FQNEAQ. CDR3 amino acids: CASSIGLARGNEQFF. CDR3 nucleotide sequence: TGTGCCAGCAGTATCGGACTAGCGCGAGGAAATGAGCAGTTCTTC.

The rearrangement joins TRBV29-1 to TRBJ2-7, with D unresolved. V gave up 4 bases and J gave up 2 bases, with 9 bases separating them. Germline V gene lookup returns CDR1 SQVTM and CDR2 ANQGSEA. The CDR3 spans 12 residues. CDR3 coding DNA: TGCAGCGTTGGGGATAGTCCCTACGAGCAGTACTTC. It codes for CSVGDSPYEQYF.

The chain combines TRBV6-5 with TRBJ1-1; D unclear. Trimming took off 0 bases at V and 6 bases at J, with 11 bases between the two ends. The germline V gene encodes CDR1 MNHEY and CDR2 SVGAGI. The CDR3 length is 14 residues. The CDR3 is CASSYSSQFSEAFF. CDR3 sequence (DNA): TGTGCCAGCAGTTACTCGAGCCAGTTTTCTGAAGCTTTCTTT.

This clonotype has more than one count but fewer than ten. This chain connects TRBV29-1 to TRBJ2-5; tentative D call: TRBD2 (7 bases). Trimming removed 0 bases from V and 1 base from J, with 24 bases in between. The CDR3 spans 19 residues. CDR1 is SQVTM, CDR2 ANQGSEA, per germline. The CDR3 is CSVEDRGGGLNLGQETQYF. Here the CDR3 DNA reads TGCAGCGTTGAAGATCGAGGGGGGGGACTTAACTTGGGCCAAGAGACCCAGTACTTC.

The rearrangement uses TRBV4-3 and TRBJ1-1; tentatively, D is TRBD1 (6 bases). The V end was cut by 1 base, the J end by 5 bases, with 14 bases between. This CDR3 has 15 residues. Per germline, CDR1 LGHNA and CDR2 YSLEER. In DNA, the CDR3 is TGCGCCAGCAGCCAAGGAGGGGGGCTCTCGACTGAAGCTTTCTTT. This sequence encodes CASSQGGGLSTEAFF.